The 29 T cell receptor beta chains presented below share a single source sample, sequenced in a study of blood T cells in healthy people across ages. Through a sample-barcoded 5' primer and a J-beta primer mix, a second PCR was run for roughly 7 to 12 cycles. TCRdb processed the 5' RACE reads anew with MiXCR; each CDR3 protein has one entry. Seen here are about 900,000 distinct CDR3 sequences, 60% to 80% observed once, and the top ten hold around 30%. The sample comprised blood. These receptors originate from a man aged 25-45 years in good health.

This clonotype was seen more than once but under ten times. A read error may explain this, as a much larger clone is one base away. The CDR3 DNA reads as TGCAGCGCCCGAATCGGGATGAGAGAGCAGTACTTC. Translating it yields CSARIGMREQYF. The rearrangement links TRBV29-1 to TRBJ2-7, with D perhaps matching TRBD2 (5 bases). The CDR3 totals 12 residues. Germline V gives CDR1 SQVTM, CDR2 ANQGSEA. V was shortened by 7 bases and J by 7 bases, with 17 bases between the two germline ends.

This clonotype was found a few times. The V gene is TRBV29-1, the J gene TRBJ2-7, with D tentatively TRBD1 (7 bases). The tail of the sequence fits TRBJ2-5 better, so the J call may be wrong. Germline CDR1 and CDR2: SQVTM and ANQGSEA. This CDR3 is 14 amino acids long. The CDR3 DNA follows: TGCAGCGTTGAAGGAGACAGGGAGGAGGAGACCCAGTACTTC. Its protein product is CSVEGDREEETQYF.

This clonotype was observed a few times. The V and J genes are TRBV6-2 or TRBV6-3 and TRBJ2-7; no clear D gene. The CDR3 contains 15 residues. Germline-derived CDR1 and CDR2 are MNHEY and SVGEGT. With 2 bases removed from V and 1 base from J, the gap between germline ends came to 12 bases. CDR3 sequence: CASSYGGIPSYEQYF. In DNA, the CDR3 is TGTGCCAGCAGTTACGGCGGCATCCCTTCCTACGAGCAGTACTTC.

In its sample, this clonotype was seen a few times. The V gene is TRBV7-3, the J gene TRBJ2-1, with TRBD2 matching 10 bases. This CDR3 is 15 amino acids long. J was trimmed by 8 bases and V by 5 bases; bases with no gene match: 9. CDR1 is SGHTA and CDR2 is FQGTGA in the germline V gene. This chain's CDR3 is CASSGGSGGIHEQFF. CDR3 coding DNA: TGTGCCAGCAGCGGAGGTAGCGGGGGGATTCATGAGCAGTTCTTC.

This clonotype was counted a few times. The chain recombines TRBV7-9 with TRBJ1-6, with a possible D match to TRBD1 (5 bases). This CDR3 spans 15 amino acids. Per the germline V gene, CDR1 is SEHNR and CDR2 is FQNEAQ (reference sequence). The V end was cut by 5 bases, the J end by 7 bases, with 15 bases between. CDR3: CASSPSSRVNSPLHF. In DNA form, the CDR3 reads TGTGCCAGCAGCCCATCGAGCAGGGTGAATTCACCCCTCCACTTT.

This clonotype was counted between two and nine times. This chain uses TRBV7-9 with TRBJ1-6, with 9 bases matching TRBD1. The J segment lost 14 bases and the V segment lost 4 bases, leaving 6 bases of the junction unmatched. Per the germline V gene, CDR1 is SEHNR and CDR2 is FQNEAQ (reference sequence). The CDR3 is 13 amino acids. The CDR3: CASSYSDRGTLHF. The CDR3 DNA reads TGTGCCAGCAGCTACTCGGACAGGGGAACCCTCCACTTT.

This clonotype was seen once. The chain links TRBV5-1 to TRBJ2-7, with 8 bases that match TRBD1. Germline V lookup: CDR1 SGHRS, CDR2 YFSETQ. The CDR3 contains 14 residues. V lost 4 bases to trimming and J lost 1 base; unmatched junction nucleotides: 4. CDR3 loop: CASSTTGGSYEQYF. The CDR3 DNA reads as TGCGCCAGCAGCACAACAGGGGGTTCCTACGAGCAGTACTTC.

This clonotype occurred a few times. The chain combines TRBV28 with TRBJ2-1, with 8 bases matching TRBD2. V shed 5 bases, J shed 7 bases, and the junction held 13 bases outside the gene matches. This CDR3 region has 16 residues. Germline V gives CDR1 MDHEN, CDR2 SYDVKM. The CDR3 bases are TGTGCCAGCAGTAACGGGGTAGCGGGGAAAATAAATGAGCAGTTCTTC. It translates to CASSNGVAGKINEQFF.

The J gene is TRBJ2-3, the V gene TRBV4-3; D may be TRBD1 or TRBD2 (5 bases each). The CDR3 extends over 14 amino acids. With 4 bases removed from V and 6 bases from J, the gap between germline ends came to 14 bases. Germline assignment: CDR1 LGHNA and CDR2 YSLEER. The CDR3 sequence is CASSRASGADTQYF. As DNA, the CDR3 is TGCGCCAGCAGCCGGGCCTCCGGGGCTGATACGCAGTATTTT.

This clonotype occurred a few times. The V gene is TRBV28, the J gene TRBJ2-7; no clear D. The CDR3 covers 11 residues. The germline V gene has CDR1 MDHEN and CDR2 SYDVKM. V dropped 6 bases and J dropped 4 bases, with 7 bases sitting between them. The CDR3 nucleotides are TGTGCCAGCAGGCTTGGGTACGAGCAGTACTTC. Translating gives CASRLGYEQYF.

This chain links TRBV30 with TRBJ1-2; D gene uncertain. Germline V lookup: CDR1 GTSNPN, CDR2 SVGIG (reference sequence). V lost 2 bases, J lost 2 bases, and 9 bases lay in between. This CDR3 has 13 amino acids. Here the CDR3 DNA reads TGTGCCTGGAGTCTCACGACAAACTATGGCTACACCTTC. It yields the protein CAWSLTTNYGYTF.

In regard to this clonotype: It is likely a read error: a sequence one base away is far more abundant. V gene TRBV28 combines with J gene TRBJ2-6; no clear D. Per germline, CDR1 MDHEN and CDR2 SYDVKM. The CDR3 loop spans 13 amino acids. CDR3 loop: CASSPSEANVLTF. The CDR3 DNA reads TGTGCCAGCAGCCCCTCTGAGGCCAACGTCCTGACTTTC.

The chain is built from TRBV5-1 and TRBJ1-1, with D possibly matching TRBD1 (5 bases). V was shortened by 5 bases and J by 5 bases, with 16 bases between the two germline ends. The V gene's germline CDR1 is SGHRS and CDR2 YFSETQ. The CDR3 covers 14 residues. The CDR3 here is CASSFGGSKTEAFF. For the CDR3, the DNA is TGCGCCAGCAGTTTTGGGGGGAGTAAGACTGAAGCTTTCTTT.

This clonotype has just a few counts. This chain joins TRBV9 and TRBJ2-1; weak D call: TRBD2 (6 bases). CDR3 size: 14 residues. The germline V gene encodes CDR1 SGDLS and CDR2 YYNGEE. With 0 bases removed from V and 5 bases from J, the gap between germline ends came to 9 bases. The CDR3 coding sequence is TGTGCCAGCAGCGTAGTTGGAGGGAACAATGAGCAGTTCTTC. Residues: CASSVVGGNNEQFF.

This clonotype has just a few counts. The J gene is TRBJ1-4, the V gene TRBV4-3; D possibly corresponds to TRBD1 (5 bases). V was pared by 1 base and J by 3 bases, with 12 bases between. In germline, CDR1 is LGHNA, CDR2 YSLEER. The CDR3 extends over 16 amino acids. The CDR3 reads CASSQVPGPANEKLFF. The CDR3 DNA reads TGCGCCAGCAGCCAAGTACCGGGGCCCGCTAATGAAAAACTGTTTTTT.

The chain carries TRBV28 and TRBJ1-1; D is unresolved. V gave up 2 bases and J gave up 7 bases, with 8 bases separating them. There are 12 residues in the CDR3. CDR1 is MDHEN and CDR2 is SYDVKM in the germline V gene. CDR3 in amino acids: CASSLEYSEAFF. CDR3 sequence (DNA): TGTGCCAGCAGTTTAGAATACAGTGAAGCTTTCTTT. Filled out from reference TRBV28 and TRBJ1-1, the complete variable domain reads DVKVTQSSRYLVKRTGEKVFLECVQDMDHENMFWYRQDPGLGLRLIYFSYDVKMKEKGDIPEGYSVSREKKERFSLILESASTNQTSMYLCASSLEYSEAFFGQGTRLTVV.

The rearrangement links TRBV2 to TRBJ2-4, with D perhaps TRBD1 or TRBD2 (6 bases each). The J call could be wrong; TRBJ2-5 is a better fit for the DNA end. Germline assignment: CDR1 SNHLY and CDR2 FYNNEI. This CDR3 region has 15 residues. CDR3 coding DNA: TGTGCCAGCAGTGGCATATCGGGGGCACAAGAGACCCAGTACTTC. Protein sequence: CASSGISGAQETQYF.

This rearrangement joins TRBV29-1 to TRBJ2-3; D is ambiguous. Per the germline V gene, CDR1 is SQVTM and CDR2 is ANQGSEA. Between the trimmed V and J ends, which lost 2 bases and 4 bases, there was a span of 13 bases. This CDR3 is built from 14 residues. CDR3 bases: TGCAGCGTTGAAAAGTTCCCCAGCGCAGATACGCAGTATTTT. It yields the protein CSVEKFPSADTQYF.

The chain carries TRBV7-2 and TRBJ2-7; 7 positions agree with TRBD1. CDR1 and CDR2 from the germline V gene are SGHTA and FQGNSA. This CDR3 spans 17 amino acids. Trimming took 5 bases from V and 1 from J; bases not matched to a gene: 14. CDR3 nucleotides: TGTGCCAGCAGCCAAAATCATGGGGACAGAACATCCTACGAGCAGTACTTC. Translating it yields CASSQNHGDRTSYEQYF.

The chain couples TRBV6-6 to TRBJ2-3; weak D call: TRBD2 (6 bases). Germline loops: CDR1 MNHNY, CDR2 SVGAGI (reference sequence). Deletions cut 0 bases from V and 6 bases from J, with 13 bases between. The CDR3 consists of 15 residues. Here the CDR3 DNA reads TGTGCCAGCAGTTACTCGACACTAGCAGGGGATACGCAGTATTTT. This sequence encodes CASSYSTLAGDTQYF.

A word on this clonotype: A much larger clone is a single base away; this may be a read error. This chain connects TRBV6-2 or TRBV6-3 to TRBJ2-5, with a possible D match to TRBD2 (6 bases). CDR3 length equals 16 residues. Germline lookup yields CDR1 MNHEY and CDR2 SVGEGT. V lost 6 bases and J lost 11, with 28 bases in between. The CDR3 region has the DNA TGTGCCAGCAGCCCCCCGGGTGCGGGGCGCTTCAATGAGCAGTACTTC. Amino acid sequence: CASSPPGAGRFNEQYF.

CDR3 residues: CASSKGVAPGGAETQYF. The CDR3, as DNA: TGTGCCAGCAGTAAGGGGGTCGCACCAGGGGGCGCAGAGACCCAGTACTTC. The chain joins TRBV6-1 to TRBJ2-5, with 8 bases aligning to TRBD1. CDR3 length: 17 amino acids. The ends lost 5 bases at V and 4 bases at J; junction bases unmatched: 15. CDR1 is MNHNS, CDR2 SASEGT, per germline.

This clonotype occurred once. The rearrangement uses TRBV7-9 and TRBJ2-1, with TRBD2 matching 11 bases. This CDR3 spans 17 amino acids. V shed 5 bases and J 3 bases; nucleotides not matched to a gene: 9. Per germline, CDR1 SEHNR and CDR2 FQNEAQ (reference sequence). CDR3 amino acids: CASSLQSTSGGYNEQFF. CDR3 in DNA: TGTGCCAGCAGCCTACAATCAACTAGCGGGGGCTACAATGAGCAGTTCTTC.

The chain couples TRBV6-6 to TRBJ2-5; tentative D call: TRBD2 (5 bases). Trimming took 0 bases from V and 4 from J, leaving 9 bases between them. The CDR3 loop spans 14 amino acids. Germline-derived CDR1 and CDR2 are MNHNY and SVGAGI (reference sequence). CDR3 sequence reads: CASSYSKDSETQYF. The CDR3 region has the DNA TGTGCCAGCAGTTACTCGAAGGACTCAGAGACCCAGTACTTC.

The chain has TRBV15 and TRBJ2-1; D could derive from TRBD1 or TRBD2 (5 bases each). Trimming took 0 bases from V and 9 from J, leaving 12 bases between them. The CDR3 contains 14 residues. Germline values: CDR1 LNHNV, CDR2 YYDKDF (reference sequence). CDR3 in amino acids: CATSRDGGVREQFF. The CDR3 DNA sequence: TGTGCCACCAGCAGAGATGGGGGTGTACGTGAGCAGTTCTTC.

This sequence joins TRBV29-1 and TRBJ1-5; 7 bases line up with TRBD1. Germline CDR1 is SQVTM and CDR2 is ANQGSEA. Unmatched junction bases numbered 10, after V lost 4 bases and J lost 1 base. The CDR3 is made up of 16 amino acids. The CDR3 here is CSVVVSAGQSNQPQHF. The CDR3, as DNA: TGCAGCGTTGTAGTTTCGGCGGGACAGAGCAATCAGCCCCAGCATTTT.

The count of this clonotype is one. The chain is built from TRBV7-9 and TRBJ2-7; the D is unclear. Trimming cost V 7 bases and J 0 bases, with 16 bases left between them. Germline-derived CDR1 and CDR2 are SEHNR and FQNEAQ (reference sequence). The CDR3 contains 15 residues. The CDR3 sequence is CASTRPGRSSYEQYF. For the CDR3, the DNA is TGTGCCAGCACCCGGCCCGGAAGGAGCTCCTACGAGCAGTACTTC. The variable domain in full, completed from reference TRBV7-9 and TRBJ2-7, reads DTGVSQNPRHKITKRGQNVTFRCDPISEHNRLYWYRQTLGQGPEFLTYFQNEAQLEKSRLLSDRFSAERPKGSFSTLEIQRTEQGDSAMYLCASTRPGRSSYEQYFGPGTRLTVT.

The V call is TRBV28, the J call TRBJ2-7; tentatively, D is TRBD2 (5 bases). The ends were cut back, 7 bases at V and 5 bases at J, with 18 bases in the middle. CDR1 and CDR2 (germline): MDHEN, SYDVKM. This CDR3 is built from 14 residues. The CDR3 loop reads CASTVGRERNEQYF. Here the CDR3 DNA reads TGTGCCAGCACCGTAGGTAGGGAGCGGAACGAGCAGTACTTC.

The V gene is TRBV20-1, the J gene TRBJ2-4; the match to TRBD1 covers 12 bases. The DNA end is more similar to TRBJ2-7, so the J call may be wrong. The CDR3 is 13 residues long. Germline CDR1 reads DFQATT; CDR2 reads SNEGSKA (reference sequence). This CDR3 is CSASRDRGREQYF. The CDR3 bases are TGCAGTGCTAGTCGGGACAGGGGGCGCGAGCAGTACTTC.